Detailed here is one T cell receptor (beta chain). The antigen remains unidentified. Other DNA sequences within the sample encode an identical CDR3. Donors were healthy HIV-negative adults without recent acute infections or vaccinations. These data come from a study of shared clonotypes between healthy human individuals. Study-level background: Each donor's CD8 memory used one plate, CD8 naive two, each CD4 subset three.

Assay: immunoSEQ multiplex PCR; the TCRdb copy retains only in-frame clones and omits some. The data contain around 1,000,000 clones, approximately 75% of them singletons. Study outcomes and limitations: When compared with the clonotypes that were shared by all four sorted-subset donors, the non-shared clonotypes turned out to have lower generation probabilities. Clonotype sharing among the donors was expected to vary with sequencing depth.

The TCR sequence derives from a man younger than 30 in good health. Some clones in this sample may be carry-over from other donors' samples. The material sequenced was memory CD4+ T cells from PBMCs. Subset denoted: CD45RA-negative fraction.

The CDR3 nucleotides are TGCGCCAGCAGCTTAGGCGGGAACACAGATACGCAGTATTTT. It codes for CASSLGGNTDTQYF. V usage is TRBV5-1 and J usage is TRBJ2-3; D might be TRBD2 (6 bases). This CDR3 is 14 amino acids long. Trimming cost V 2 bases and J 2 bases, with 9 bases left between them. The germline CDR1 and CDR2 sequences are SGHRS and YFSETQ.